The 30 T cell receptor beta chains in this list originate from one sample, sequenced in a study of blood T cell repertoires in COVID-19. Profiling relied on immunoSEQ multiplex PCR, and the TCRdb table lists in-frame clones only, not all of them. The sample lists around 250,000 clones, roughly nine tenths occurring once. The specimen sequenced was PBMCs or T cells enriched from blood (not recorded which). The receptor set was obtained from a human donor in a cohort exposed to, infected with or recovered from COVID-19 (not recorded which). The donor label of this sample is uncertain.

This chain uses TRBV18 with TRBJ1-6; D is possibly TRBD1 (5 bases). The CDR3 covers 17 residues. Trimming took off 6 bases at V and 5 bases at J, with 20 bases between the two ends. The germline gives CDR1 KGHSH, CDR2 LQKENI. This chain's CDR3 is CASSTFEWGSDNSPLHF. The CDR3 DNA follows: TGTGCCAGCTCGACCTTCGAGTGGGGCTCGGATAATTCACCCCTCCACTTT.

The CDR3 sequence: CASSLGQGLPQETQYF. The CDR3 DNA follows: TGTGCCAGCAGCTTAGGCCAGGGACTCCCTCAAGAGACCCAGTACTTC. The rearrangement links TRBV13 to TRBJ2-5, with D possibly TRBD2 on 6 matching bases. V was shortened by 0 bases and J by 2 bases, with 13 bases between the two germline ends. The CDR3 is 16 residues long. From germline, CDR1 is PRHDT and CDR2 FYEKMQ (reference sequence).

The CDR3 loop is CSVYGLVEVQETQYF. The CDR3, as DNA: TGCAGCGTTTATGGACTAGTCGAGGTCCAAGAGACCCAGTACTTC. The rearrangement uses TRBV29-1 and TRBJ2-5, with 7 nucleotides matching TRBD2. V shed 5 bases, J shed 1 base, and the junction held 10 bases outside the gene matches. The CDR3 spans 15 residues. CDR1 and CDR2 from the germline V gene are SQVTM and ANQGSEA.

The V and J genes are TRBV4-3 and TRBJ1-2; D is unresolved. Trimming pared 1 base from V and 0 bases from J, leaving 9 bases between. This CDR3 contains 15 residues. The germline V gene has CDR1 LGHNA and CDR2 YSLEER. The CDR3 DNA is TGCGCCAGCAGCCAAGTACCGGGGACTAACTATGGCTACACCTTC. Translating it yields CASSQVPGTNYGYTF.

V and J are TRBV27 and TRBJ1-2; D unclear. The CDR3 contains 16 residues. V was cut by 0 bases and J by 7 bases, with 18 bases left in between. CDR1 MNHEY and CDR2 SMNVEV come from the germline V gene (reference sequence). The CDR3 region is CASSLSAGSLVGGYTF. As DNA, the CDR3 is TGTGCCAGCAGTTTATCGGCAGGATCCCTTGTCGGTGGCTACACCTTC.

This clone came up once. This sequence joins TRBV5-6 and TRBJ2-5; D is ambiguous. Trimming removed 3 bases from V and 2 bases from J, with 17 bases in between. The CDR3 extends over 16 amino acids. Germline lookup yields CDR1 SGHDT and CDR2 YYEEEE. CDR3 coding DNA: TGTGCCAGCAGCTCAACCCCTCTAGGATTACAAGAGACCCAGTACTTC. Translated, it gives CASSSTPLGLQETQYF.

V and J are TRBV24-1 and TRBJ2-3; TRBD2 matches at 7 bases. Trimming took 3 bases from V and 4 from J; bases not matched to a gene: 6. Germline lookup yields CDR1 KGHDR and CDR2 SFDVKD. The CDR3 contains 15 residues. The CDR3 DNA reads as TGTGCCACCAGTGATAGGCGGGGGATGTCAGATACGCAGTATTTT. Its translation is CATSDRRGMSDTQYF.

CDR3 nucleotide sequence: TGTGCCAGCAGTTGGGGGGTCTCCTACGAGCAGTACTTC. It is translated as CASSWGVSYEQYF. The genes are TRBV6-6 and TRBJ2-7; a possible D gene is TRBD2 (6 bases). CDR1 and CDR2 (germline): MNHNY, SVGAGI (reference sequence). With 4 bases removed from V and 0 bases from J, the gap between germline ends came to 7 bases. The CDR3 covers 13 residues.

A word on this clone: Germline is not matched at one junction end, which may reflect a read error. The J gene is TRBJ1-4, the V gene TRBV5-4; D is undetermined. This CDR3 is 15 amino acids long. CDR1 is SGHNT and CDR2 is YYREEE in the germline V gene (reference sequence). CDR3 DNA: TGTGCCAGCAGTTTGGCGTCCCACACGGGTGAAAAACTGTTTTTT. This encodes CASSLASHTGEKLFF.

The chain recombines TRBV2 with TRBJ2-7; a possible D gene is TRBD2 (7 bases). V shed 6 bases and J shed 5 bases, with 14 bases lying between them. CDR3 size: 13 residues. Germline V gene data show CDR1 as SNHLY and CDR2 as FYNNEI. For the CDR3, the DNA is TGTGCCAGCAGGAGGGGGGGGCGAGACGAGCAGTACTTC. It yields the protein CASRRGGRDEQYF.

The chain links TRBV6-5 to TRBJ2-7, with TRBD1 identical over 10 bases. This CDR3 has 14 residues. Germline CDR1 is MNHEY and CDR2 is SVGAGI. V lost 6 bases and J lost 4; bases outside the gene matches: 6. CDR3: CASRMTGGGYEQYF. The CDR3 bases are TGTGCCAGCAGGATGACAGGGGGCGGGTACGAGCAGTACTTC.

This clone was found a few times. CDR3 loop: CASSTSQTNEKLFF. As DNA, the CDR3 is TGTGCCAGTAGTACCTCACAAACTAATGAAAAACTGTTTTTT. The chain carries TRBV19 and TRBJ1-4; no clear D. Germline V gene lookup returns CDR1 LNHDA and CDR2 SQIVND (reference sequence). The CDR3 totals 14 residues. Trimming removed 4 bases at V and 1 base at J, with 7 bases between.

The table lists this clone with a count of one. The V and J genes are TRBV9 and TRBJ1-1; D gene uncertain. V was clipped by 0 bases and J by 2 bases, with 20 bases between them. The germline CDR1 and CDR2 sequences are SGDLS and YYNGEE. The CDR3 sequence is 18 residues long. The CDR3 is CASSVAGQPRGPNTEAFF. The CDR3 DNA follows: TGTGCCAGCAGCGTAGCAGGCCAGCCTAGAGGGCCCAACACTGAAGCTTTCTTT.

This chain uses TRBV7-2 with TRBJ2-3; possible D gene TRBD2, 7 bases. The germline V and J ends were trimmed by 7 bases and 2 bases, with 16 bases remaining between them. Germline V gene sequence: CDR1 SGHTA, CDR2 FQGNSA. This CDR3 region has 15 residues. CDR3 protein: CASTARGAFTDTQYF. For the CDR3, the DNA is TGTGCCAGCACCGCCCGGGGGGCCTTCACAGATACGCAGTATTTT.

The chain combines TRBV7-3 with TRBJ2-3, with D uncertain. The V and J ends lost 2 bases and 2 bases respectively, with 11 bases between them. Germline assignment: CDR1 SGHTA and CDR2 FQGTGA. This CDR3 comprises 15 residues. CDR3 in amino acids: CASSLLRGATDTQYF. The CDR3 DNA reads TGTGCCAGCAGCTTACTCAGAGGAGCCACAGATACGCAGTATTTT. The complete variable domain, with remaining parts taken from reference TRBV7-3 and TRBJ2-3, reads GAGVSQTPSNKVTEKGKYVELRCDPISGHTALYWYRQSLGQGPEFLIYFQGTGAADDSGLPNDRFFAVRPEGSVSTLKIQRTERGDSAVYLCASSLLRGATDTQYFGPGTRLTVL.

The V call is TRBV19, the J call TRBJ2-3; 7 bases line up with TRBD2. The CDR3 contains 16 residues. J lost 2 bases, V lost 1 base, and 6 bases had no gene match. The germline gives CDR1 LNHDA, CDR2 SQIVND (reference sequence). The CDR3 loop is CASSIGGSGYTDTQYF. CDR3 DNA sequence: TGTGCCAGTAGTATAGGGGGTAGCGGGTACACAGATACGCAGTATTTT.

This chain connects TRBV7-3 to TRBJ2-3, with TRBD2 matching over 8 bases. V was clipped by 4 bases and J by 3 bases; unmatched bases: 9. This CDR3 is 16 amino acids long. CDR1 is SGHTA and CDR2 is FQGTGA in the germline V gene. CDR3 region: CASSSRGGSRTDTQYF. DNA for the CDR3: TGTGCCAGCAGCTCCCGGGGGGGCAGTCGAACAGATACGCAGTATTTT. The entire variable domain, with the rest obtained from reference TRBV7-3 and TRBJ2-3, is as follows: GAGVSQTPSNKVTEKGKYVELRCDPISGHTALYWYRQSLGQGPEFLIYFQGTGAADDSGLPNDRFFAVRPEGSVSTLKIQRTERGDSAVYLCASSSRGGSRTDTQYFGPGTRLTVL.

The gene calls are TRBV5-1 and TRBJ1-1, with a possible D match to TRBD1 (5 bases). Germline lookup yields CDR1 SGHRS and CDR2 YFSETQ. This CDR3 comprises 15 residues. V lost 0 bases, J lost 3 bases, and 12 bases lay in between. The CDR3 loop is CASSLGWGVYTEAFF. In DNA form, the CDR3 reads TGCGCCAGCAGCTTGGGGTGGGGGGTTTACACTGAAGCTTTCTTT.

This sequence joins TRBV5-5 and TRBJ1-2; D uncertain. Trimming shortened V by 10 bases and J by 2 bases, and 15 bases separated the two germline ends. Germline CDR1 reads SGHKS; CDR2 reads YYEKEE (reference sequence). The CDR3 is 13 residues long. This CDR3 is CACALGGNYGYTF. DNA of the CDR3: TGTGCCTGCGCCCTTGGAGGGAACTATGGCTACACCTTC.

The rearrangement links TRBV21-1 to TRBJ1-1. TRBV21-1 represents a pseudogene. The CDR3 sequence is 13 residues long. CDR3 DNA sequence: TGTGCCAGCAGCACAGCTTATCGCACTGAAGCTTTCTTT. Amino acids: CASSTAYRTEAFF.

This chain connects TRBV5-1 to TRBJ1-1; TRBD1 matches 10 bases. V was pared by 4 bases and J by 7 bases, with 4 bases of the junction left unmatched. Germline V CDR1 and CDR2: SGHRS, YFSETQ. There are 13 residues in the CDR3. In DNA, the CDR3 is TGCGCCAGCAGCCCGGGACAGGGGTTTGAAGCTTTCTTT. It yields the protein CASSPGQGFEAFF.

This clone came up once. The rearrangement joins TRBV18 to TRBJ1-3, with D perhaps matching TRBD1 (6 bases). The CDR3 is 13 amino acids. CDR1 and CDR2 (germline): KGHSH, LQKENI. V lost 4 bases, J lost 3 bases, and 7 bases lay in between. The CDR3 DNA is TGTGCCAGCTCACTGGACAGTGGAAACACCATATATTTT. Its protein is CASSLDSGNTIYF.

The chain couples TRBV4-2 to TRBJ2-3; D remains unclear. Germline CDR1 is LGHNA and CDR2 is YNFKEQ. V was clipped by 3 bases and J by 4 bases, with 11 bases between them. The CDR3 consists of 14 residues. The CDR3, as DNA: TGTGCCAGCAGCCAGCTACGAGAGGCAGATACGCAGTATTTT. It is translated as CASSQLREADTQYF.

V usage is TRBV11-2 and J usage is TRBJ1-6, with D tentatively TRBD1 (5 bases). CDR3 length: 15 amino acids. The germline V and J ends were trimmed by 5 bases and 9 bases, with 17 bases remaining between them. Germline V gene lookup returns CDR1 SGHAT and CDR2 FQNNGV. The CDR3: CASSQIRGISSPLHF. Written as DNA, the CDR3 is TGTGCCAGCAGCCAAATCCGGGGGATATCTTCACCCCTCCACTTT.

The chain joins TRBV5-4 to TRBJ2-6; maybe TRBD1 (6 bases). Germline V CDR1 and CDR2: SGHNT, YYREEE (reference sequence). V was cut by 4 bases and J by 0 bases, with 11 bases left in between. This CDR3 is 16 amino acids long. This CDR3 is CASSRTGNSGANVLTF. CDR3 nucleotide sequence: TGTGCCAGCAGCCGTACAGGGAACTCTGGGGCCAACGTCCTGACTTTC.

This chain links TRBV6-5 with TRBJ2-5, with a possible D match to TRBD1 (6 bases). The CDR3 has 15 residues. Between the trimmed V and J ends, which lost 6 bases and 10 bases, there was a span of 24 bases. Germline CDR1 MNHEY, CDR2 SVGAGI. The CDR3 nucleotides read TGTGCCAGCAGACTCCACTTTCGGACAGATGAGTGCCAGTACTTC. As protein: CASRLHFRTDECQYF.

The gene calls are TRBV24-1 and TRBJ2-2; perhaps TRBD1 as D (5 bases). CDR3 size: 16 residues. V was clipped by 4 bases and J by 0 bases, with 11 bases between them. CDR1 is KGHDR, CDR2 SFDVKD, per germline. CDR3: CATSDTTESNTGELFF. CDR3 coding DNA: TGTGCCACCAGTGACACGACAGAATCGAACACCGGGGAGCTGTTTTTT.

This clone was recorded a few times. This chain links TRBV6-1 with TRBJ2-7; TRBD2 might be the D (6 bases). V was cut by 0 bases and J by 0 bases, with 9 bases left in between. The germline gives CDR1 MNHNS, CDR2 SASEGT. The CDR3 loop spans 15 amino acids. The CDR3 sequence is CASSEAPGSSYEQYF. For the CDR3, the DNA is TGTGCCAGCAGTGAAGCCCCCGGGAGCTCCTACGAGCAGTACTTC.

The chain links TRBV24-1 to TRBJ2-2; 8 nucleotides line up with TRBD1. V dropped 2 bases and J dropped 6; count of bases not matched to a gene: 7. The CDR3 runs to 16 residues. The germline gives CDR1 KGHDR, CDR2 SFDVKD. For the CDR3, the DNA is TGTGCCACCAGTGATTCTGGCCAGGGGGCGGCCGGGGAGCTGTTTTTT. Residues: CATSDSGQGAAGELFF.

J is TRBJ2-5 and V is TRBV5-6; TRBD2 matches 9 bases. V shed 1 base and J 5 bases; nucleotides not matched to a gene: 6. CDR1 is SGHDT and CDR2 is YYEEEE in the germline V gene. The CDR3 runs to 15 residues. Here the CDR3 DNA reads TGTGCCAGCAGCTTGAGAAGGCTAGCGGGGGAGACCCAGTACTTC. This encodes CASSLRRLAGETQYF.